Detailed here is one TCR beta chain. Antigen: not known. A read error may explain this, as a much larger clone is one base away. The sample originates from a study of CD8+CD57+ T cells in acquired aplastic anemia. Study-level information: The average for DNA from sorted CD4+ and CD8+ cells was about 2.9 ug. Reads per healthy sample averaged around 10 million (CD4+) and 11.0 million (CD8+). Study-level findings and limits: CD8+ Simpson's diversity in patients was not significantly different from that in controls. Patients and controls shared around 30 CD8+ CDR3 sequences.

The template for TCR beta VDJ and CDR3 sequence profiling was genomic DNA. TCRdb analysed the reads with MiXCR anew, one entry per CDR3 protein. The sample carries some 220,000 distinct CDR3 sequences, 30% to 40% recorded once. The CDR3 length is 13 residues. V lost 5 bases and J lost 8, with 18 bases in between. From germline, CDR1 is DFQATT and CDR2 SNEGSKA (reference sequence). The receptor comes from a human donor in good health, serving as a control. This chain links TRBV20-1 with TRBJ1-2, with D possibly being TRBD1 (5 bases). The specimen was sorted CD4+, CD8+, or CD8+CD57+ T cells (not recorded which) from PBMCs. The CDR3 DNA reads TGCAGTGCTCTAGGCGCCACGGGGGGAGGCTACACCTTC. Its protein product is CSALGATGGGYTF.